The 15 T cell receptor beta chains reported below all come from one sample, sequenced in a study of blood T cell repertoires in COVID-19. Profiling relied on immunoSEQ multiplex PCR, and the TCRdb table lists in-frame clones only, not all of them. The table records under 200,000 clones, approximately 87% of them present only once. The sequencing input was peripheral blood. The receptors derive from a man aged 18 to 29 with active or convalescent COVID-19.

The chain carries TRBV28 and TRBJ1-6; D unresolved. V dropped 8 bases and J dropped 4 bases, with 15 bases sitting between them. Germline V CDR1 and CDR2: MDHEN, SYDVKM. The CDR3 has 15 residues. Written as DNA, the CDR3 is TGTGCCAGCTCGCTAGTAGACTTTTATAATTCACCCCTCCACTTT. It specifies CASSLVDFYNSPLHF.

V is TRBV7-6 and J is TRBJ2-5, with D unresolved. CDR3 length: 12 residues. Germline-derived CDR1 and CDR2 are SGHVS and FNYEAQ. The V gene lost 6 bases and the J gene lost 2 bases, with 7 bases spanning the gap. CDR3 sequence: CASSFYQETQYF. CDR3 sequence (DNA): TGTGCCAGCAGTTTCTATCAAGAGACCCAGTACTTC.

The chain combines TRBV25-1 with TRBJ2-1, with 7 nucleotides matching TRBD2. The CDR3 is 18 residues long. Germline CDR1 reads MGHDK; CDR2 reads SYGVNS. V was clipped by 5 bases and J by 6 bases; unmatched bases: 19. The CDR3 DNA is TGTGCCAGCAGTCCGGGGGTTGGGAGGGATAGGCCAGGCAATGAGCAGTTCTTC. Its protein product is CASSPGVGRDRPGNEQFF.

V gene TRBV10-3 combines with J gene TRBJ2-3; 11 bases align to TRBD2. This CDR3 is built from 16 residues. The V gene end was trimmed by 6 bases and the J gene end by 5 bases; junction bases not matched to a gene: 10. Germline-derived CDR1 and CDR2 are ENHRY and SYGVKD. In DNA form, the CDR3 reads TGTGCCATCAGCACCAATAGCGGGAGGGGGAAAGATACGCAGTATTTT. As protein: CAISTNSGRGKDTQYF.

J is TRBJ1-1 and V is TRBV3-1 (or the pseudogene TRBV3-2), with TRBD1 as a possible D gene (6 bases). V lost 5 bases, J lost 3 bases, and 19 bases lay in between. Germline V gene sequence: CDR1 LGHDT, CDR2 YNNKEL (reference sequence). CDR3 length equals 16 residues. The CDR3 DNA follows: TGTGCCAGCAGCTCGCGCCGTACAGGGCCCCACACTGAAGCTTTCTTT. Translating gives CASSSRRTGPHTEAFF.

In DNA, the CDR3 is TGTGCCAGCAGCTACCGGGACAGGGGTGGCTACACCTTC. Its translation: CASSYRDRGGYTF. The J gene is TRBJ1-2, the V gene TRBV11-3, with 10 nucleotides matching TRBD1. CDR1 SGHNT and CDR2 YENEEA come from the germline V gene. V gave up 4 bases and J gave up 7 bases; unmatched junction bases: 3. The CDR3 runs to 13 residues.

The rearrangement uses TRBV7-9 and TRBJ2-7; 8 nucleotides agree with TRBD1. Germline CDR1 is SEHNR and CDR2 is FQNEAQ (reference sequence). The ends lost 2 bases at V and 5 bases at J; junction bases unmatched: 8. The CDR3 extends over 15 amino acids. The CDR3 DNA reads as TGTGCCAGCAGCTTATCAGGGGGCCAATTCGACGAGCAGTACTTC. It specifies CASSLSGGQFDEQYF.

The chain recombines TRBV14 with TRBJ2-1, with D maybe TRBD2 (5 bases). V was pared by 3 bases and J by 3 bases, with 12 bases between. The CDR3 has 15 amino acids. The germline CDR1 and CDR2 sequences are SGHDN and FVKESK. The DNA for the CDR3 is TGTGCCAGCAGCCATGGCGTAGCGAGCTACAATGAGCAGTTCTTC. Translating gives CASSHGVASYNEQFF.

The J gene is TRBJ2-4, the V gene TRBV11-3; D possibly corresponds to TRBD1 (6 bases). Trimming took off 2 bases at V and 7 bases at J, with 9 bases between the two ends. Germline V gene lookup returns CDR1 SGHNT and CDR2 YENEEA. The CDR3 runs 13 residues. Here the CDR3 DNA reads TGTGCCAGCAGCTTAACAGGGTTGAACATTCAGTACTTC. Protein: CASSLTGLNIQYF.

This rearrangement joins TRBV19 to TRBJ1-1; perhaps TRBD1 as D (6 bases). The CDR3 covers 13 residues. Between the trimmed V and J ends, which lost 8 bases and 2 bases, there was a span of 12 bases. Germline V gives CDR1 LNHDA, CDR2 SQIVND (reference sequence). The CDR3 protein is CASRVQGNTEAFF. The CDR3, as DNA: TGTGCCAGTCGCGTACAGGGCAACACTGAAGCTTTCTTT.

This clone has just a few counts. This same CDR3 is encoded by further DNA sequences in the sample. V usage is TRBV28 and J usage is TRBJ1-5; 7 bases are a match to TRBD1. Trimming took 5 bases from V and 2 from J; bases not matched to a gene: 3. The CDR3 totals 14 residues. Germline CDR1 and CDR2: MDHEN and SYDVKM. CDR3 DNA: TGTGCCAGCAGTCCGGGGACAGGCAATCAGCCCCAGCATTTT. Encoded protein: CASSPGTGNQPQHF.

The V gene is TRBV9, the J gene TRBJ2-7; possible D gene TRBD1, 6 bases. Germline V gene data show CDR1 as SGDLS and CDR2 as YYNGEE. The CDR3 sequence is 16 residues long. V was pared by 0 bases and J by 3 bases, with 16 bases between. CDR3 loop: CASSVGGTQGIYEQYF. The CDR3 DNA reads TGTGCCAGCAGCGTAGGTGGGACACAAGGTATCTACGAGCAGTACTTC.

This clone was detected only once. The chain joins TRBV18 to TRBJ2-1, with a weak D call TRBD1 (6 bases). V dropped 4 bases and J dropped 0 bases, with 10 bases sitting between them. This CDR3 comprises 15 residues. Germline-derived CDR1 and CDR2 are KGHSH and LQKENI. The CDR3 sequence is CASSRLDSSYNEQFF. In DNA, the CDR3 is TGTGCCAGCTCACGGCTGGACAGCTCCTACAATGAGCAGTTCTTC.

V is TRBV27 and J is TRBJ2-1; the match to TRBD2 covers 12 bases. CDR3 length equals 18 residues. J was trimmed by 0 bases and V by 6 bases; bases with no gene match: 9. CDR1 is MNHEY, CDR2 SMNVEV, per germline (reference sequence). This chain's CDR3 is CASRKGLAGTSSYNEQFF. The CDR3 DNA is TGTGCCAGCAGGAAAGGACTAGCGGGAACCAGCTCCTACAATGAGCAGTTCTTC.

The J gene is TRBJ1-1, the V gene TRBV6-1; no definite D call. Germline CDR1 reads MNHNS; CDR2 reads SASEGT. The CDR3 totals 11 residues. V was clipped by 1 base and J by 7 bases, with 4 bases between them. CDR3 nucleotides: TGTGCCAGCAGTGAAGGTAGTGAAGCTTTCTTT. It encodes CASSEGSEAFF.